A single sample is the source of the 28 T cell receptor beta chains below, sequenced in a study of shared T cell receptors in the human thymus. Only in-frame clones appear in the TCRdb table, and some are missing; sequencing was by immunoSEQ multiplex PCR. The sample lists some 720,000 clones; over 75% were seen once. These data were likewise used in another study, on human thymus T cells.

The sequencing sample was made of thymocytes. Receptor source: a boy less than two years old with a congenital heart defect.

J is TRBJ1-4 and V is TRBV27; TRBD1 agrees at 12 bases. There are 15 residues in the CDR3. Trimming took 5 bases from V and 7 from J; bases not matched to a gene: 5. Germline assignment: CDR1 MNHEY and CDR2 SMNVEV (reference sequence). CDR3: CASSAGTGGSEKLFF. Written as DNA, the CDR3 is TGTGCCAGCAGTGCCGGGACAGGGGGCAGTGAAAAACTGTTTTTT. Based on the CDR3 plus reference TRBV27 and TRBJ1-4, the full variable domain is EAQVTQNPRYLITVTGKKLTVTCSQNMNHEYMSWYRQDPGLGLRQIYYSMNVEVTDKGDVPEGYKVSRKEKRNFPLILESPSPNQTSLYFCASSAGTGGSEKLFFGSGTQLSVL.

The V and J genes are TRBV11-3 and TRBJ2-5, with a tentative D call TRBD2 (6 bases). V lost 5 bases to trimming and J lost 0 bases, with 22 bases between them. The CDR3 spans 18 residues. The V gene's germline CDR1 is SGHNT and CDR2 YENEEA. The CDR3 protein is CASSPNRDSSPYQETQYF. DNA of the CDR3: TGTGCCAGCAGCCCCAACCGGGACTCAAGCCCGTACCAAGAGACCCAGTACTTC.

The chain carries TRBV29-1 and TRBJ2-1; D remains unclear. CDR1 is SQVTM and CDR2 is ANQGSEA in the germline V gene. The V and J ends lost 5 bases and 5 bases respectively, with 19 bases between them. This CDR3 comprises 15 residues. Here the CDR3 DNA reads TGCAGCGTTAGGAAGACTCCTCCCCGTAACAATGAGCAGTTCTTC. Amino acid sequence: CSVRKTPPRNNEQFF.

This chain connects TRBV4-2 to TRBJ1-1; D is unresolved. The CDR3 sequence is 13 residues long. The germline V and J ends were trimmed by 4 bases and 5 bases, with 11 bases remaining between them. Germline CDR1 reads LGHNA; CDR2 reads YNFKEQ. The CDR3 DNA reads TGTGCCAGCAGCCCAGAGGTCAGAACTGAAGCTTTCTTT. Its translation: CASSPEVRTEAFF.

The chain carries TRBV27 and TRBJ1-1; possible D gene TRBD1, 6 bases. This CDR3 is 14 amino acids long. CDR1 and CDR2 from the germline V gene are MNHEY and SMNVEV (reference sequence). The V end was cut by 3 bases, the J end by 1 base, with 9 bases between. The CDR3 loop is CASSFRGPNTEAFF. The DNA of the CDR3 is TGTGCCAGCAGTTTCAGGGGCCCGAACACTGAAGCTTTCTTT.

CDR3 sequence: CGGALSTDTQYF. CDR3 nucleotides: TGTGGCGGGGCTCTAAGCACAGATACGCAGTATTTT. The chain couples TRBV2 to TRBJ2-3, with D perhaps matching TRBD2 (6 bases). The germline gives CDR1 SNHLY, CDR2 FYNNEI. The CDR3 contains 12 residues.

J is TRBJ2-1 and V is TRBV6-5; 12 bases are shared with TRBD2. Germline CDR1 reads MNHEY; CDR2 reads SVGAGI. This CDR3 spans 14 amino acids. With 10 bases clipped from V and 4 bases from J, the junction kept 5 bases outside the gene matches. CDR3 protein: CATSTSGRYNEQFF. In nucleotides, the CDR3 is TGTGCCACCTCGACTAGCGGGAGATACAATGAGCAGTTCTTC.

The chain recombines TRBV7-8 with TRBJ1-1; D might be TRBD1 (5 bases). Per the germline V gene, CDR1 is SGHVS and CDR2 is FQNEAQ. V was pared by 3 bases and J by 3 bases, with 11 bases between. The CDR3 runs to 14 residues. Written as DNA, the CDR3 is TGTGCCAGCAGCTTTGCAGGGAGGCACACTGAAGCTTTCTTT. It is translated as CASSFAGRHTEAFF.

The chain employs TRBV5-8 and TRBJ2-7; TRBD1 matches 11 bases. V trimming: 1 base; J trimming: 5 bases; junction bases outside the gene matches: 14. This CDR3 comprises 18 residues. Germline CDR1 and CDR2: SGHTS and YDEGEE. CDR3 DNA sequence: TGTGCCAGCAGCTTGCGGACAGGGGGCGCGGGAGTTGTGGACGAGCAGTACTTC. Its translation: CASSLRTGGAGVVDEQYF.

The chain couples TRBV5-6 to TRBJ2-2, with 7 bases identical to TRBD1. V dropped 3 bases and J dropped 2; count of bases not matched to a gene: 13. Germline CDR1 is SGHDT and CDR2 is YYEEEE. This CDR3 has 18 residues. Written as DNA, the CDR3 is TGTGCCAGCAGCTCCGAAACAGGGGCCGAGGGAAACACCGGGGAGCTGTTTTTT. Its protein product is CASSSETGAEGNTGELFF.

The chain has TRBV4-3 and TRBJ1-3; D possibly corresponds to TRBD1 (6 bases). The CDR3 is made up of 17 amino acids. Germline-derived CDR1 and CDR2 are LGHNA and YSLEER. Trimming removed 0 bases from V and 0 bases from J, with 12 bases in between. The CDR3 is CASSQDRGQPSGNTIYF. The CDR3 DNA reads TGCGCCAGCAGCCAAGATCGCGGACAGCCCTCTGGAAACACCATATATTTT.

This clone came up once. The rearrangement uses TRBV7-9 and TRBJ2-4; possibly TRBD2 for D (6 bases). The V end lost 5 bases, the J end lost 7 bases, and 12 bases lay between the germline ends. CDR1 and CDR2 from the germline V gene are SEHNR and FQNEAQ (reference sequence). The CDR3 totals 13 residues. Here the CDR3 reads CASSPEGRNIQYF. The CDR3 DNA reads as TGTGCCAGCAGCCCGGAGGGCCGGAACATTCAGTACTTC.

V gene TRBV10-3 combines with J gene TRBJ2-3; 9 bases line up with TRBD1. The CDR3 totals 14 residues. Germline CDR1 is ENHRY and CDR2 is SYGVKD. V shed 5 bases and J 5 bases; nucleotides not matched to a gene: 5. The CDR3 is CAISRGQGKDTQYF. CDR3 DNA sequence: TGTGCCATCAGTCGAGGACAGGGGAAAGATACGCAGTATTTT.

This clone was observed a handful of times. J is TRBJ1-1 and V is TRBV7-2; D not resolved. Trimming cost V 3 bases and J 5 bases, with 13 bases left between them. The germline gives CDR1 SGHTA, CDR2 FQGNSA. The CDR3 extends over 14 amino acids. This CDR3 is CASSFPDPRTEAFF. The DNA of the CDR3 is TGTGCCAGCAGCTTCCCCGACCCGCGGACTGAAGCTTTCTTT.

The chain links TRBV7-6 to TRBJ2-7; 12 bases align to TRBD2. Germline V CDR1 and CDR2: SGHVS, FNYEAQ. The CDR3 extends over 18 amino acids. With 2 bases clipped from V and 4 bases from J, the junction kept 12 bases outside the gene matches. DNA for the CDR3: TGTGCCAGCAGCTTACCACTAGCGGGAGGCCCATATTCTTACGAGCAGTACTTC. It is translated as CASSLPLAGGPYSYEQYF.

The chain uses TRBV19 and TRBJ2-7; the match to TRBD2 covers 11 bases. Trimming removed 4 bases from V and 2 bases from J; junction bases left unmatched: 16. Germline CDR1 and CDR2: LNHDA and SQIVND (reference sequence). The CDR3 loop spans 19 amino acids. The DNA for the CDR3 is TGTGCCAGTAGTACCAGCAGGTTAGCGGGAGGGCCCCGCCCCTACGAGCAGTACTTC. Its protein is CASSTSRLAGGPRPYEQYF. Complete variable domain (other parts from reference TRBV19 and TRBJ2-7): DGGITQSPKYLFRKEGQNVTLSCEQNLNHDAMYWYRQDPGQGLRLIYYSQIVNDFQKGDIAEGYSVSREKKESFPLTVTSAQKNPTAFYLCASSTSRLAGGPRPYEQYFGPGTRLTVT.

About this clone itself: Other nucleotide sequences in the sample specify the same CDR3. V usage is TRBV10-3 and J usage is TRBJ1-1; TRBD1 might be the D (5 bases). The CDR3 length is 13 residues. CDR1 ENHRY and CDR2 SYGVKD come from the germline V gene. Between the trimmed V and J ends, which lost 6 bases and 1 base, there was a span of 9 bases. The CDR3 spells CAISARENTEAFF. In DNA, the CDR3 is TGTGCCATCAGCGCCAGGGAGAACACTGAAGCTTTCTTT.

A few counts support this clone. The rearrangement links TRBV11-3 to TRBJ2-7, with 12 positions matching TRBD2. There are 19 residues in the CDR3. In germline, CDR1 is SGHNT, CDR2 YENEEA. J lost 5 bases, V lost 2 bases, and 16 bases had no gene match. CDR3 in DNA: TGTGCCAGCAGCTTATTTGGCAGGGACCCTAGCGGGAGGGCCCACGAGCAGTACTTC. This translates into CASSLFGRDPSGRAHEQYF.

The genes are TRBV19 and TRBJ1-2, with 11 positions matching TRBD1. The V segment lost 5 bases and the J segment 2 bases; nucleotides outside the gene matches: 7. CDR3 length: 16 residues. In germline, CDR1 is LNHDA, CDR2 SQIVND (reference sequence). The CDR3 DNA is TGTGCCAGTAGTGCCCCCGGGACAGGGGGAAACTATGGCTACACCTTC. The encoded protein is CASSAPGTGGNYGYTF.

V gene TRBV5-8 combines with J gene TRBJ2-7, with 7 positions matching TRBD1. The germline V gene encodes CDR1 SGHTS and CDR2 YDEGEE. The trim removed 4 bases at V and 5 bases at J, leaving 15 bases unmatched. The length of the CDR3 is 16 residues. CDR3 sequence reads: CASSQSTDRPLDEQYF. In DNA form, the CDR3 reads TGTGCCAGCAGCCAGTCCACGGACAGGCCCCTCGACGAGCAGTACTTC.

This clone was seen once. The V and J genes are TRBV27 and TRBJ2-7; D may be TRBD1 (6 bases). The CDR3 is made up of 12 amino acids. The germline V and J ends were trimmed by 6 bases and 3 bases, with 9 bases remaining between them. Germline V gives CDR1 MNHEY, CDR2 SMNVEV (reference sequence). The CDR3 loop is CASSPTGYEQYF. DNA for the CDR3: TGTGCCAGCAGCCCGACAGGCTACGAGCAGTACTTC.

This clone has more than one count but fewer than ten. The V and J genes are TRBV9 and TRBJ2-5; possible D gene TRBD1, 6 bases. CDR1 is SGDLS and CDR2 is YYNGEE in the germline V gene. The CDR3 runs to 13 residues. The V gene lost 0 bases and the J gene lost 4 bases, with 7 bases spanning the gap. The CDR3, as DNA: TGTGCCAGCAGCGTAGGCAGGGGAGAGACCCAGTACTTC. It translates to CASSVGRGETQYF.

The rearrangement joins TRBV10-3 to TRBJ2-1; 8 bases fit TRBD1. The germline CDR1 and CDR2 sequences are ENHRY and SYGVKD. The CDR3 extends over 16 amino acids. V shed 0 bases, J shed 8 bases, and the junction held 9 bases outside the gene matches. The CDR3 loop reads CAISESEQGGFHEQFF. The CDR3 bases are TGTGCCATCAGTGAGTCGGAACAGGGGGGTTTTCATGAGCAGTTCTTC.

J is TRBJ2-3 and V is TRBV6-6; possibly TRBD2 for D (5 bases). The length of the CDR3 is 15 residues. Germline V gene data show CDR1 as MNHNY and CDR2 as SVGAGI (reference sequence). Trimming left V 0 bases short and J 1 base short, with 8 bases between. For the CDR3, the DNA is TGTGCCAGCAGTTACTCGCTGCGGGGCACAGATACGCAGTATTTT. Its translation is CASSYSLRGTDTQYF.

The chain recombines TRBV2 with TRBJ2-1; possibly TRBD2 for D (6 bases). There are 17 residues in the CDR3. Germline CDR1 and CDR2: SNHLY and FYNNEI. V lost 3 bases, J lost 8 bases, and 23 bases lay in between. CDR3 in amino acids: CASSDLPDPQWEDEQFF. In nucleotides, the CDR3 is TGTGCCAGCAGTGACCTCCCGGACCCACAATGGGAGGATGAGCAGTTCTTC.

This chain joins TRBV27 and TRBJ2-7; D call uncertain. Trimming removed 3 bases from V and 4 bases from J, with 13 bases in between. Germline CDR1 reads MNHEY; CDR2 reads SMNVEV (reference sequence). The CDR3 has 14 residues. Written as DNA, the CDR3 is TGTGCCAGCAGTTTGGCAACTGGGCCATACGAGCAGTACTTC. Protein: CASSLATGPYEQYF.

This chain connects TRBV6-5 to TRBJ1-2; D uncertain. Germline V lookup: CDR1 MNHEY, CDR2 SVGAGI. CDR3 length equals 15 residues. V lost 5 bases and J 2 bases, leaving 15 bases between the germline ends. CDR3 amino acids: CASSTPHGGNYGYTF. Here the CDR3 DNA reads TGTGCCAGCAGTACCCCCCACGGAGGGAACTATGGCTACACCTTC.

The V gene is TRBV6-6, the J gene TRBJ2-3; 8 bases are shared with TRBD2. This CDR3 has 12 residues. Germline CDR1 reads MNHNY; CDR2 reads SVGAGI (reference sequence). The V segment lost 6 bases and the J segment 8 bases; nucleotides outside the gene matches: 4. The CDR3: CASSRRGGTQYF. CDR3 sequence (DNA): TGTGCCAGCAGCCGACGGGGGGGTACGCAGTATTTT.